This T cell receptor (beta chain) appears in the sequencing data of a study of CD8 T cells in ankylosing spondylitis (dated by TCRdb to about 2017). In the study overall: To find TCR variants linked to disease, the study profiled T cell receptor beta repertoires in ankylosing spondylitis patients and healthy donors. Peripheral blood samples were taken, and synovial fluid was additionally collected from ankylosing spondylitis patients. In total, the full study cohort was made up of about 110 healthy donors and 25 to 30 ankylosing spondylitis patients. Results the study describes overall, beyond this receptor: Blood from ankylosing spondylitis patients appeared to be characterized by a TCR beta motif composed of eight highly homologous amino acid variants. The disease-linked clones showed a CD8+ phenotype and occurred at relatively low frequencies in peripheral blood. According to the report, matched synovial fluid samples from ankylosing spondylitis patients were significantly enriched for the disease-linked clones. Some motif variants had previously been reported in the synovial fluid and blood of reactive arthritis patients, which suggests shared mechanisms of disease initiation.

According to the germline V gene, CDR1 reads KGHDR and CDR2 reads SFDVKD. V gives up 3 bases and J gives up 2 bases, and the segment between their germline ends measures 6 bases. From the cysteine up to the phenylalanine, the CDR3 has a length of 13 residues. Kept here is only the CDR3 DNA, which spans 39 bases and is read in frame from base 1. This clonotype was picked up many times. There is no known antigen for this receptor. There are no base qualities to consult, and no much larger clone falls within one base. Sequencing was carried out with an Illumina HiSeq 2500. Quantitative 5'-RACE with molecular barcodes was the method used to prepare the TCR beta libraries. Under the source paper's analysis protocol: A new computational method, built on a probabilistic model of VDJ rearrangement, was used to identify disease-linked TCR variants. TCRdb itself trimmed the public reads at Q25 with fastp, ran MiXCR and retained productive beta chains. Every distinct CDR3 protein forms one entry, paired with its most common genes and DNA. The V and J calls shown here were made by TCRdb, not taken from the authors' results. The sample data list about 800,000 distinct CDR3 sequences, and about an eighth of these were observed just once. The top ten clones comprise more than 0.5% of the sample.

The rearrangement joined TRBV24-1 to TRBJ2-5; no D gene can be assigned with confidence. The source is a male donor with ankylosing spondylitis. Sample: blood, either unsorted or a sorted T cell fraction (not recorded which). The nucleotide sequence reads TGTGCCACCAGTGATGGTACACAAGAGACCCAGTACTTC. Its translation reads: CATSDGTQETQYF.